This is a list of T cell receptor beta chains from one sample in a study of blood T cell repertoires in COVID-19. Profiling relied on immunoSEQ multiplex PCR, and the TCRdb table lists in-frame clones only, not all of them. There are about 200,000 clones in the sample; roughly 80% occur only once, and roughly 14% lies in the top ten. The sample taken for sequencing was peripheral blood. These receptors originate from a man aged 50 to 59 who had recovered from COVID-19. Each CDR3 is given with its conserved first and last residue. D genes are given only for firm matches. Clone sizes are given selectively: once, few, many, or a class where the clone is expanded.

TRBV11-2	15	few	TRBJ2-7	TRBD2	TGTGCCAGCAGCTTAGAGGCTAGCGGGAATAACGAGCAGTACTTC	CASSLEASGNNEQYF
TRBV7-8	15	.	TRBJ2-7	TRBD1	TGTGCCAGCAGCTGGAGACAGGGGGCCACCTACGAGCAGTACTTC	CASSWRQGATYEQYF
TRBV3-1/TRBV3-2	16	.	TRBJ2-2	TRBD2	TGTGCCAGCAGCGATCTGGGACTATCGAACACCGGGGAGCTGTTTTTT	CASSDLGLSNTGELFF
TRBV29-1	12	.	TRBJ1-1	.	TGCAGCGTTCCAACAGGGAACACTGAAGCTTTCTTT	CSVPTGNTEAFF
TRBV29-1	13	.	TRBJ1-2	TRBD1	TGCAGCGTCCTGACAGGGGAAAGCGATGGCTACACCTTC	CSVLTGESDGYTF
TRBV5-6	11	.	TRBJ2-7	.	TGTGCCAGCAGCCTGAGGTATGAGCAGTACTTC	CASSLRYEQYF
TRBV27	15	.	TRBJ2-1	TRBD2	TGTGCCAGCAGCAAGCTAGCGGGAGGGCCCTATGAGCAGTTCTTC	CASSKLAGGPYEQFF
TRBV18	14	few	TRBJ2-7	TRBD1	TGTGCCAGCTCACCAACGACAGGGGAAGACGAGCAGTACTTC	CASSPTTGEDEQYF
TRBV5-1	15	.	TRBJ2-7	TRBD1	TGCGCCAGCAGCCCGGATGGGGACAGAACCTACGAGCAGTACTTC	CASSPDGDRTYEQYF
TRBV21-1	17	.	TRBJ2-5	.	TGTGCCAGCAGCGCAGGACCTACTAGAAGTGGAAAAGAGACCCAGTACTTC	CASSAGPTRSGKETQYF
TRBV29-1	13	.	TRBJ2-3	.	TGCAGCGTGGGGCCAGGGGCGACGGATACGCAGTATTTT	CSVGPGATDTQYF
TRBV2	14	once	TRBJ2-3	TRBD2	TGTGCCAGCATTGGGACTAGCGGCACAGATACGCAGTATTTT	CASIGTSGTDTQYF
TRBV5-1	15	.	TRBJ1-2	.	TGCGCCAGCAGAATGAGTGGAGGGGCCGCAGAGGGCTACACCTTC	CASRMSGGAAEGYTF
TRBV28	12	.	TRBJ1-5	.	TGTGCCAGCAATTCCGGCAATCAGCCCCAGCATTTT	CASNSGNQPQHF
TRBV5-1	19	few	TRBJ2-1	TRBD2	TGCGCCAGCAGCGCGTCCGGGACTAGTGGCCTTGGCTCCTACAATGAGCAGTTCTTC	CASSASGTSGLGSYNEQFF
TRBV19	14	once	TRBJ1-2	.	TGTGCCAGTATCGGAGCATTCACGGATTATGGCTACACCTTC	CASIGAFTDYGYTF
TRBV2	13	many	TRBJ1-6	TRBD1	TGTGCCAGCAGTCAGACAGGGTTTCCACCCCTCCACTTT	CASSQTGFPPLHF
TRBV7-9	15	.	TRBJ2-7	TRBD2	TGTGCCAGCAGCATCGGGACTAGTCTTCTCTACGAGCAGTACTTC	CASSIGTSLLYEQYF
TRBV21-1	16	once	TRBJ1-2	.	TGTGCCAGCAGCAAAGAGAAACAGGGGGCTAAAGATGGCTACACCTTC	CASSKEKQGAKDGYTF
TRBV7-2	16	.	TRBJ2-3	TRBD2	TGTGCCAGCAGCTTGGTTCTAGCGGGGTTCACAGATACGCAGTATTTT	CASSLVLAGFTDTQYF
TRBV18	16	few	TRBJ1-5	TRBD1	TGTGCCAGCTCACTTGAGGGACAGGGTTTCAATCAGCCCCAGCATTTT	CASSLEGQGFNQPQHF
TRBV5-5	15	few	TRBJ2-3	.	TGTGCCAGCAGCCTCGTCCAGGGGAGCACAGATACGCAGTATTTT	CASSLVQGSTDTQYF
TRBV28	18	.	TRBJ2-1	.	TGTGCCAGCAGTTTATGGTCCCTTGGTAGAAACTACTACAATGAGCAGTTCTTC	CASSLWSLGRNYYNEQFF
TRBV2	13	.	TRBJ1-4	.	TGTGCCAGCATGCCTGGGGCGCTTGAAAAACTGTTTTTT	CASMPGALEKLFF
TRBV7-9	14	.	TRBJ2-3	.	TGTGCCAGCAGCTTAGGTGGACACACAGATACGCAGTATTTT	CASSLGGHTDTQYF
TRBV4-1	14	.	TRBJ2-7	.	TGCGCCAGCAGCGTAACGGGTCAAACCTACGAGCAGTACTTC	CASSVTGQTYEQYF
TRBV5-6	14	.	TRBJ1-1	.	TGTGCCAGCAGCTCTCCCCCTCGTTACACTGAAGCTTTCTTT	CASSSPPRYTEAFF
TRBV29-1	12	.	TRBJ2-3	.	TGCAGCGTTGAGTCCGGCACAGATACGCAGTATTTT	CSVESGTDTQYF
TRBV10-3	14	.	TRBJ1-1	.	TGTGCCATCAGCAGTCTGGGGGCAGTGACTGAAGCTTTCTTT	CAISSLGAVTEAFF
TRBV27	15	.	TRBJ1-2	TRBD1	TGTGCCAGCTCGTGGGTTACAGGGGGCCCGGGCGGCTACACCTTC	CASSWVTGGPGGYTF
TRBV6-2/TRBV6-3	18	.	TRBJ2-5	.	TGTGCCAGCAGTTACCCGACGGGTTTGGTAGCGCACGGGGAGACCCAGTACTTC	CASSYPTGLVAHGETQYF
TRBV12-5	15	.	TRBJ2-3	.	TGTGCTAGTGGTTTGGAAGCGGGCCGCACAGATACGCAGTATTTT	CASGLEAGRTDTQYF
TRBV13	16	.	TRBJ2-1	TRBD1	TGTGCCAGCAGCTTTGGGTTGGGACAGGAGTTCAATGAGCAGTTCTTC	CASSFGLGQEFNEQFF
TRBV28	15	.	TRBJ2-1	.	TGTGCCAGCCCCCCTGGGGGGACCACCCCCGGTGAGCAGTTCTTC	CASPPGGTTPGEQFF
TRBV11-2	16	few	TRBJ1-2	TRBD1	TGTGCCAGCAGCTTAGGAAGGGGACAGGGACGCTATGGCTACACCTTC	CASSLGRGQGRYGYTF
TRBV7-3	15	.	TRBJ2-3	TRBD2	TGTGCCAGCAGCCTGGGACTAGCGGGAGCAGATACGCAGTATTTT	CASSLGLAGADTQYF
TRBV7-2	19	.	TRBJ2-6	TRBD2	TGTGCCAGCAGCTTAGAACTAGCGGAGAGTTTCTCTGGGGCCAACGTCCTGACTTTC	CASSLELAESFSGANVLTF
TRBV9	16	.	TRBJ2-5	TRBD2	TGTGCCAGCAGCGTCGGACTAGCGGGGCTGCAAGAGACCCAGTACTTC	CASSVGLAGLQETQYF
TRBV30	15	.	TRBJ2-1	TRBD2	TGTGCCTGGAGTGGTATAGCGGGAGGCTACAATGAGCAGTTCTTC	CAWSGIAGGYNEQFF
TRBV19	18	few	TRBJ2-7	TRBD2	TGTGCCAGTAGCCTCCGTGGGACTAGCGGGAGTTATTCCTACGAGCAGTACTTC	CASSLRGTSGSYSYEQYF
TRBV29-1	9	.	TRBJ2-3	.	TGCGCTACGGGAGATACGCAGTATTTT	CATGDTQYF
TRBV4-1	15	.	TRBJ2-7	TRBD2	TGCGCCAGCAGCCAAGTTAGCGGGAATTTCTACGAGCAGTACTTC	CASSQVSGNFYEQYF
TRBV3-1/TRBV3-2	12	.	TRBJ2-3	.	TGTGCCAGCAGCCACGATCGGGATACGCAGTATTTT	CASSHDRDTQYF
TRBV6-2/TRBV6-3	16	.	TRBJ2-7	TRBD1	TGTGCCAGCAGTTTCTTCTCAGACAGGGGATTCTACGAGCAGTACTTC	CASSFFSDRGFYEQYF
TRBV4-3	15	.	TRBJ1-4	.	TGCGCCAGCAGCCAAGGGCAGGGGAGTTCTGAAAAACTGTTTTTT	CASSQGQGSSEKLFF